The next 4 T cell receptor beta chains were all read from a single sample in a study of naive and memory T cell subsets. Four PCR rounds used nested alpha and beta constant region primers plus the SP2 primer. TCRdb reprocessed the UMI-ligation and nested PCR reads with MiXCR, giving one entry per CDR3 protein. The table has over 20,000 distinct CDR3 sequences, 5.2% seen once. TCR cDNA received a 3' ligated oligonucleotide that carried a UMI. Sequencing was carried out using blood. The receptors stem from an adult in good health.

The CDR3: CASSQDLPRGAGYEQYF. The CDR3 DNA is TGTGCCAGCAGCCAAGATCTCCCCCGGGGCGCGGGGTACGAGCAGTACTTC. The chain has TRBV3-1 and TRBJ2-7; possibly TRBD2 for D (6 bases). This CDR3 spans 17 amino acids. Trimming pared 0 bases from V and 4 bases from J, leaving 19 bases between. CDR1 is LGHDT, CDR2 YNNKEL, per germline (reference sequence).

This clonotype was detected ten times or more. This chain uses TRBV29-1 with TRBJ2-3, with D maybe TRBD1 (5 bases). The CDR3 runs to 12 residues. CDR1 and CDR2 from the germline V gene are SQVTM and ANQGSEA. Trimming left V 2 bases short and J 4 bases short, with 7 bases between. CDR3 protein: CSVEQGSDTQYF. The CDR3 DNA reads TGCAGCGTTGAACAGGGCTCAGATACGCAGTATTTT.

This clonotype was found many times. The rearrangement uses TRBV7-3 and TRBJ2-7, with D perhaps matching TRBD1 (6 bases). Germline-derived CDR1 and CDR2 are SGHTA and FQGTGA. V lost 5 bases to trimming and J lost 6 bases, with 20 bases between them. There are 15 residues in the CDR3. The DNA of the CDR3 is TGTGCCAGCAGCCCGGCCCCAAACAGGGATGCCGAGCAGTACTTC. Translated: CASSPAPNRDAEQYF. Full variable domain (remainder filled in from reference TRBV7-3 and TRBJ2-7): GAGVSQTPSNKVTEKGKYVELRCDPISGHTALYWYRQSLGQGPEFLIYFQGTGAADDSGLPNDRFFAVRPEGSVSTLKIQRTERGDSAVYLCASSPAPNRDAEQYFGPGTRLTVT.

This clonotype was observed at least ten times. The rearrangement uses TRBV6-1 and TRBJ1-6; 10 positions agree with TRBD1. Germline-derived CDR1 and CDR2 are MNHNS and SASEGT. The CDR3 is made up of 16 amino acids. Trimming took 3 bases from V and 8 from J; bases not matched to a gene: 7. The CDR3 sequence: CASSERPGTGDSPLHF. Here the CDR3 DNA reads TGTGCCAGCAGTGAGAGACCCGGGACAGGGGATTCACCCCTCCACTTT.